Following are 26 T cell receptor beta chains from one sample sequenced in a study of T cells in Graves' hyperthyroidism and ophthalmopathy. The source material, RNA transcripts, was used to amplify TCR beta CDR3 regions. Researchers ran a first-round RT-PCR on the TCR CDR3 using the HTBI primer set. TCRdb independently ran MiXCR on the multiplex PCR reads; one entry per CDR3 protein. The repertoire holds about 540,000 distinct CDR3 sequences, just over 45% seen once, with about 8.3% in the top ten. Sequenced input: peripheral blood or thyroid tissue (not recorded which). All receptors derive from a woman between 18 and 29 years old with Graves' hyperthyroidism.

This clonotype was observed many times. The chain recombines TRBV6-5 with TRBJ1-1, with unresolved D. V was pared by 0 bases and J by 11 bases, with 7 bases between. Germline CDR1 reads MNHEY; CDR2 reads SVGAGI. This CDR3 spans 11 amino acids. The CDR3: CASSYSGLAFF. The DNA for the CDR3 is TGTGCCAGCAGTTACTCGGGTTTGGCTTTCTTT.

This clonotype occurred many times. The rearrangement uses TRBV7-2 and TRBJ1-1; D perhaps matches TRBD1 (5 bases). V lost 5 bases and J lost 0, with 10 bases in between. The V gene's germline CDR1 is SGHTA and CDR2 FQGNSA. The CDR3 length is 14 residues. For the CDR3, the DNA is TGTGCCAGCAGCCCCGGGGACCTGAACACTGAAGCTTTCTTT. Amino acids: CASSPGDLNTEAFF.

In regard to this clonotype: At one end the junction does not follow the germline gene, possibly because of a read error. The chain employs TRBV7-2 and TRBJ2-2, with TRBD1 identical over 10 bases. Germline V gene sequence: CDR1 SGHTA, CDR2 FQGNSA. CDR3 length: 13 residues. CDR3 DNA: TGTGCCAGCAGCCGGGACAGGGGTAGGGAGCAGTTTTTT. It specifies CASSRDRGREQFF.

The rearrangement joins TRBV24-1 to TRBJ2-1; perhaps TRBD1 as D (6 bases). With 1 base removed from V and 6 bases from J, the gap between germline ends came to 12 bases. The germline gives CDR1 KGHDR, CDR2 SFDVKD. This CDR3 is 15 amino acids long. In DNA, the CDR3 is TGTGCCACCAGTGATTTAGGGGCGACAGGCAATGAGCAGTTCTTC. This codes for CATSDLGATGNEQFF.

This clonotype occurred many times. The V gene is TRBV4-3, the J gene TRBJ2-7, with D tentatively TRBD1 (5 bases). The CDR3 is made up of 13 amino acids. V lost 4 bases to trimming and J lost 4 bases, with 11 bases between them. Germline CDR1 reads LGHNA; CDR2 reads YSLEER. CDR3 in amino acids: CASSRYQGYEQYF. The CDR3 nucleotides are TGCGCCAGCAGCCGGTACCAGGGTTACGAGCAGTACTTC.

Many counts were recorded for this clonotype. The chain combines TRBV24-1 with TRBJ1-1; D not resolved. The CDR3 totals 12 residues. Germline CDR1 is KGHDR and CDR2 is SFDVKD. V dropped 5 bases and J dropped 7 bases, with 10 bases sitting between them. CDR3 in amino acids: CATSVPRGEAFF. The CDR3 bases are TGTGCCACCAGTGTTCCACGGGGTGAAGCTTTCTTT.

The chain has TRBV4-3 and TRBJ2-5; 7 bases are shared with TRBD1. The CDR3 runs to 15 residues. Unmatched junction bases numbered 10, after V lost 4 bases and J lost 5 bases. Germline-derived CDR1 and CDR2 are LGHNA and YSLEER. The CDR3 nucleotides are TGCGCCAGCAGCCGGGGAACAGGGGAATTTGAGACCCAGTACTTC. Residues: CASSRGTGEFETQYF.

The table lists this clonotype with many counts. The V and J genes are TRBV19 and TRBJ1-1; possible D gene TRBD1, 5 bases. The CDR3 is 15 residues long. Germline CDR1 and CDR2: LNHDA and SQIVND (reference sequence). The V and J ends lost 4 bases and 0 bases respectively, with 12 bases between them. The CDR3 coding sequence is TGTGCCAGTAGTACCGGACGGGGACTGAACACTGAAGCTTTCTTT. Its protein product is CASSTGRGLNTEAFF.

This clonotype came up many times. CDR3 protein: CASSPLDRGYGYTF. CDR3 sequence (DNA): TGTGCCAGCAGCCCTCTTGACAGGGGGTATGGCTACACCTTC. The V call is TRBV6-6, the J call TRBJ1-2; 9 nucleotides match TRBD1. The trim removed 6 bases at V and 5 bases at J, leaving 7 bases unmatched. Germline V gives CDR1 MNHNY, CDR2 SVGAGI (reference sequence). The CDR3 extends over 14 amino acids.

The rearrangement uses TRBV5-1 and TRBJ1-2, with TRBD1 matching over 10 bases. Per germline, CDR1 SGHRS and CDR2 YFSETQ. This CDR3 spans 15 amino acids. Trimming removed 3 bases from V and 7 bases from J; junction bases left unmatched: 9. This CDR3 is CASSWKTGGLVGYTF. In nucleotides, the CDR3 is TGCGCCAGCAGCTGGAAGACAGGGGGCTTGGTTGGCTACACCTTC.

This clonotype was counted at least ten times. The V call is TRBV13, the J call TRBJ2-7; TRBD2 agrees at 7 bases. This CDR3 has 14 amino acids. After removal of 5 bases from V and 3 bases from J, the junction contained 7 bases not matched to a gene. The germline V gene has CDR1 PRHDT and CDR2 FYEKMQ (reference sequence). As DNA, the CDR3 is TGTGCCAGCAGCAGCCGGGAGGCCCTCTACGAGCAGTACTTC. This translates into CASSSREALYEQYF.

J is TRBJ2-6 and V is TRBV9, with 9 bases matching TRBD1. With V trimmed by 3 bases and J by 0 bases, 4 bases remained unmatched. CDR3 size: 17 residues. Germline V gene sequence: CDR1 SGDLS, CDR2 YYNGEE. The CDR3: CASSGRTGVSGANVLTF. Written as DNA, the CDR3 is TGTGCCAGCAGCGGTCGGACAGGGGTCTCTGGGGCCAACGTCCTGACTTTC.

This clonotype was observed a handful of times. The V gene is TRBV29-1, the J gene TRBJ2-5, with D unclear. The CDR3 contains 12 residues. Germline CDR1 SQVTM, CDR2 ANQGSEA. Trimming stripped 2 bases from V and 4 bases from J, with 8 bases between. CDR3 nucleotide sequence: TGCAGCGTTGAAAGGCAGACAGAGACCCAGTACTTC. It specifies CSVERQTETQYF. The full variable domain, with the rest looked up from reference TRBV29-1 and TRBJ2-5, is SAVISQKPSRDICQRGTSLTIQCQVDSQVTMMFWYRQQPGQSLTLIATANQGSEATYESGFVIDKFPISRPNLTFSTLTVSNMSPEDSSIYLCSVERQTETQYFGPGTRLLVL.

CDR3 in DNA: TGTGCCTGGGGTCTTCAGGGTTTTGGGGCTTTCTTT. Translation gives CAWGLQGFGAFF. V gene TRBV30 combines with J gene TRBJ1-1; the D gene is possibly TRBD1 (5 bases). V was pared by 5 bases and J by 11 bases, with 18 bases between. Germline lookup yields CDR1 GTSNPN and CDR2 SVGIG (reference sequence). The CDR3 has 12 residues.

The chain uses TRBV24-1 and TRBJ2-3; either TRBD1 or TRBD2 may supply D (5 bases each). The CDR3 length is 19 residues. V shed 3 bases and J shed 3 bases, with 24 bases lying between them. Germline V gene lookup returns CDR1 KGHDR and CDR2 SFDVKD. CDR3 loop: CATSDPAGGAGFLTDTQYF. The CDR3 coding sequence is TGTGCCACCAGTGATCCCGCTGGGGGAGCAGGGTTCTTGACAGATACGCAGTATTTT.

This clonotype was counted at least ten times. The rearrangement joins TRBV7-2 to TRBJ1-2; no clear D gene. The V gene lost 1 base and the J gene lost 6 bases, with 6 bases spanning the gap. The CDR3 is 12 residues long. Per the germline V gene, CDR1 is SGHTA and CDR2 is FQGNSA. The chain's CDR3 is CASSLGKDGYTF. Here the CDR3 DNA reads TGTGCCAGCAGCTTAGGAAAGGATGGCTACACCTTC. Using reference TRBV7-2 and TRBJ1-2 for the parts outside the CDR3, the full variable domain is GAGVSQSPSNKVTEKGKDVELRCDPISGHTALYWYRQSLGQGLEFLIYFQGNSAPDKSGLPSDRFSAERTGGSVSTLTIQRTQQEDSAVYLCASSLGKDGYTFGSGTRLTVV.

CDR3 region: CASSLGPRQETQYF. The CDR3 region has the DNA TGTGCCAGCAGCTTAGGACCTCGTCAAGAGACCCAGTACTTC. The chain is built from TRBV11-3 and TRBJ2-5, with D hard to call. Germline loops: CDR1 SGHNT, CDR2 YENEEA. Between the trimmed V and J ends, which lost 1 base and 2 bases, there was a span of 8 bases. This CDR3 spans 14 amino acids.

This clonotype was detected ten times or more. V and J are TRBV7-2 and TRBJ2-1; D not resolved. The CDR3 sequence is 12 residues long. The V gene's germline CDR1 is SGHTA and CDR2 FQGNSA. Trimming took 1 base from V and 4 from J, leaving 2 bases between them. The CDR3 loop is CASSLGYNEQFF. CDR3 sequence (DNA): TGTGCCAGCAGCTTAGGTTACAATGAGCAGTTCTTC. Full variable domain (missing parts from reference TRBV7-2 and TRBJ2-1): GAGVSQSPSNKVTEKGKDVELRCDPISGHTALYWYRQSLGQGLEFLIYFQGNSAPDKSGLPSDRFSAERTGGSVSTLTIQRTQQEDSAVYLCASSLGYNEQFFGPGTRLTVL.

In DNA form, the CDR3 reads TGTGCCAGCAGTGAACCACTAGGGTACGAATTGACCCAGTACTTC. This gives the protein CASSEPLGYELTQYF. The V gene is TRBV25-1, the J gene TRBJ2-5; D is possibly TRBD2 (5 bases). Germline-derived CDR1 and CDR2 are MGHDK and SYGVNS. With 2 bases removed from V and 7 bases from J, the gap between germline ends came to 17 bases. This CDR3 region has 15 residues.

The CDR3 sequence is CAWSSGGAQPQHF. The DNA of the CDR3 is TGTGCCTGGAGCTCGGGGGGCGCTCAGCCCCAGCATTTT. The chain has TRBV30 and TRBJ1-5; TRBD1 is a possible D gene (6 bases). This CDR3 spans 13 amino acids. Looked up from germline, CDR1 is GTSNPN and CDR2 is SVGIG (reference sequence). V was shortened by 3 bases and J by 6 bases, with 12 bases between the two germline ends.

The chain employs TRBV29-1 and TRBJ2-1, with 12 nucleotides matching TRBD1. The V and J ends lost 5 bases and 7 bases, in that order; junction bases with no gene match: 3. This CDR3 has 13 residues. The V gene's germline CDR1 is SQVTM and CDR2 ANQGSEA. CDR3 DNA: TGCAGCGTTTCGGGACAGGGGGCAAATGAGCAGTTCTTC. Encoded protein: CSVSGQGANEQFF.

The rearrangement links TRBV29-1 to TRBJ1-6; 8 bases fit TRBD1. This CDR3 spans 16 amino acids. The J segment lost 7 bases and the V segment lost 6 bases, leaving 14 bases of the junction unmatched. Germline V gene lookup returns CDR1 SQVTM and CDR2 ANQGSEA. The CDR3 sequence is CSVPGLFGQGNSPLHF. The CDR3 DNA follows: TGCAGCGTCCCGGGACTGTTTGGACAGGGAAATTCACCCCTCCACTTT.

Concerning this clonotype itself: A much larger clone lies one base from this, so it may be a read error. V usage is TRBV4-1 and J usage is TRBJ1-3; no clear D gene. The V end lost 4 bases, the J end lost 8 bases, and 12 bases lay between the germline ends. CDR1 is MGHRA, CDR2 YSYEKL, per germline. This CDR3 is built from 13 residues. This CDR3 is CASSPPRGDTIYF. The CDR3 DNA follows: TGCGCCAGCAGCCCGCCGCGAGGAGACACCATATATTTT.

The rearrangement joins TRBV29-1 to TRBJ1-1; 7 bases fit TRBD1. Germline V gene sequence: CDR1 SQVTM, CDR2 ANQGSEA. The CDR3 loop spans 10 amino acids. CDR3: CTTAQGGAFF. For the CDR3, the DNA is TGCACGACCGCCCAGGGGGGAGCTTTCTTT.

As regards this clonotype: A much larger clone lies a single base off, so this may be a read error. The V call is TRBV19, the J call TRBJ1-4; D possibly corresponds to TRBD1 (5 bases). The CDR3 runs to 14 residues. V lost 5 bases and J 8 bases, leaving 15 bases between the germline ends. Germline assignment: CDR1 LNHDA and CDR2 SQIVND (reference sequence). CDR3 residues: CASSSSDKWEKLFF. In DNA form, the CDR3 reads TGTGCCAGTAGTTCGTCGGACAAGTGGGAAAAACTGTTTTTT.

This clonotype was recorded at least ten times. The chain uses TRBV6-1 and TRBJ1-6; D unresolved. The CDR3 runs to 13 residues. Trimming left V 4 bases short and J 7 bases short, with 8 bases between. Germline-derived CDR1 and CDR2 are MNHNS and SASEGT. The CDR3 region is CASSVVGNSPLHF. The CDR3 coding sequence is TGTGCCAGCAGTGTAGTGGGGAATTCACCCCTCCACTTT.